This is a list of T cell receptor beta chains from one sample in a study of early T cells in non-severe SARS-CoV-2 infection. One entry per CDR3 protein, called by TCRdb with MiXCR from the 5' RACE reads. The sample carries 50,000 to 65,000 distinct CDR3 sequences, about an eighth recorded once. The sequenced sample consisted of whole blood. These receptors were obtained from an adult who was a healthcare worker with PCR-confirmed SARS-CoV-2 infection or an uninfected control (not recorded which). Both conserved end residues are part of each CDR3. A D gene is named only where the DNA matches it firmly. Only part of the rows carry a size: once, few, many, or a class if the clone is expanded.

CDR3	DNA	J	V	D	size
CASSPDSASTNEKLFF	TGTGCCAGCTCACCGGACAGCGCCTCAACTAATGAAAAACTGTTTTTT	TRBJ1-4	TRBV18	.	.
CASSGRPSQYEQYF	TGTGCCAGCAGTGGGAGACCGTCTCAATACGAGCAGTACTTC	TRBJ2-7	TRBV25-1	.	.
CASSEYRGPGEPLHF	TGTGCCAGCAGTGAATATCGGGGGCCCGGCGAACCCCTCCACTTT	TRBJ1-6	TRBV6-1	.	many
CASALGSGSANEQFF	TGTGCCAGCGCCCTGGGGAGCGGGTCGGCCAATGAGCAGTTCTTC	TRBJ2-1	TRBV9	.	.
CASSPPTEYGYTF	TGTGCCAGCTCACCACCGACCGAGTATGGCTACACCTTC	TRBJ1-2	TRBV18	.	.
CASSQEFGQHNSPLHF	TGTGCCAGCAGCCAAGAATTCGGGCAGCATAATTCACCCCTCCACTTT	TRBJ1-6	TRBV3-1	.	.
CASLRQGDTEAFF	TGTGCCAGCTTGAGACAGGGGGACACTGAAGCTTTCTTT	TRBJ1-1	TRBV5-5	TRBD1	few
CSARGGATNEQFF	TGCAGTGCTAGAGGGGGGGCCACGAATGAGCAGTTCTTC	TRBJ2-1	TRBV20-1	.	once
CASSPGARGEGYTF	TGTGCCAGCTCACCAGGGGCCCGGGGTGAAGGCTACACCTTC	TRBJ1-2	TRBV18	.	.
CASSPGLGSWPVF	TGTGCCAGCTCACCAGGGTTGGGATCGTGGCCGGTCTTC	TRBJ2-7	TRBV18	.	few
CASSPHPGQNTDTQYF	TGTGCCAGCAGCCCTCACCCGGGACAGAACACAGATACGCAGTATTTT	TRBJ2-3	TRBV7-9	TRBD1	.
CASSEKWNTEAFF	TGTGCCAGCAGCGAGAAGTGGAACACTGAAGCTTTCTTT	TRBJ1-1	TRBV7-3	.	.
CASSWLLSTDTQYF	TGTGCCAGCAGCTGGTTGCTTAGCACAGATACGCAGTATTTT	TRBJ2-3	TRBV13	.	few
CASSSEDRDRGYTF	TGTGCCAGCAGCTCAGAGGACAGGGACCGTGGCTACACCTTC	TRBJ1-2	TRBV11-2	TRBD1	many
CASSLGLTGWEETQYF	TGTGCCAGCAGCTTAGGTCTGACAGGGTGGGAAGAGACCCAGTACTTC	TRBJ2-5	TRBV7-2	TRBD1	.
CASSLTETYEQYF	TGTGCCAGCAGCTTAACTGAAACCTACGAGCAGTACTTC	TRBJ2-7	TRBV7-9	.	.
CASSLRGWGTEAFF	TGTGCCAGCAGCTTAAGAGGGTGGGGCACTGAAGCTTTCTTT	TRBJ1-1	TRBV11-2	.	many
CASTLLASPADTQYF	TGTGCCAGCACACTACTAGCCTCGCCGGCAGATACGCAGTATTTT	TRBJ2-3	TRBV5-4	.	.
CASSYDPQARDRTNEQFF	TGTGCCAGCAGTTACGACCCCCAAGCGCGGGACAGAACCAATGAGCAGTTCTTC	TRBJ2-1	TRBV6-2/TRBV6-3	.	many
CASSQDRGTGELFF	TGCGCCAGCAGCCAGGACAGGGGCACCGGGGAGCTGTTTTTT	TRBJ2-2	TRBV4-1	TRBD1	few
CASSLLTGDGYTF	TGTGCCAGCAGTTTATTGACAGGAGATGGCTACACCTTC	TRBJ1-2	TRBV12-3/TRBV12-4	.	many
CAISESIRGGPRVRYGYTF	TGTGCCATCAGTGAGTCGATAAGAGGGGGACCCCGAGTCCGGTATGGCTACACCTTC	TRBJ1-2	TRBV10-3	.	.
CASSKRGPLSSYEQYF	TGTGCCAGCAGCAAGAGAGGTCCACTGAGCTCCTACGAGCAGTACTTC	TRBJ2-7	TRBV11-2	.	few
CASSPDTLQFQPQHF	TGTGCCAGCAGCCCGGACACTCTTCAATTCCAGCCCCAGCATTTT	TRBJ1-5	TRBV7-2	.	few
CASSGRDTLIYGYTF	TGTGCCAGTAGTGGACGGGACACTTTAATCTATGGCTACACCTTC	TRBJ1-2	TRBV19	.	many
CASSQDARTISYEQYF	TGTGCCAGCAGCCAAGATGCCCGGACTATTAGCTACGAGCAGTACTTC	TRBJ2-7	TRBV3-1	.	.
CASSPRFEETQYF	TGTGCCAGCAGCCCCAGGTTCGAAGAGACCCAGTACTTC	TRBJ2-5	TRBV3-1	.	few
CASSLTGPSQPQHF	TGCGCCAGCAGCCTAACAGGCCCCTCCCAGCCCCAGCATTTT	TRBJ1-5	TRBV5-1	.	few
CASPRGTANYGYTF	TGTGCCAGTCCACGGGGGACAGCCAACTATGGCTACACCTTC	TRBJ1-2	TRBV2	TRBD1	many
CASSHRGDSEAFF	TGTGCCAGCAGCCATCGAGGGGACAGTGAAGCTTTCTTT	TRBJ1-1	TRBV12-3/TRBV12-4	TRBD1	.
CASSNSNNEQFF	TGTGCCAGCAGTAACAGCAACAATGAGCAGTTCTTC	TRBJ2-1	TRBV6-1	.	.
CASSFRTSFGADTQYF	TGTGCCAGCAGTTTCCGGACTAGCTTTGGCGCAGATACGCAGTATTTT	TRBJ2-3	TRBV12-3/TRBV12-4	TRBD2	few
CASSLARGAEQYF	TGTGCCAGCAGCTTAGCCCGGGGGGCCGAGCAGTACTTC	TRBJ2-7	TRBV7-2	.	once
CSATGGPSYEQYF	TGCAGTGCAACGGGGGGTCCATCCTACGAGCAGTACTTC	TRBJ2-7	TRBV20-1	TRBD2	.
CASGRLTEAFF	TGTGCCAGCGGACGTCTCACTGAAGCTTTCTTT	TRBJ1-1	TRBV25-1	.	few
CASSLGDPVPNEQFF	TGTGCCAGCAGTTTGGGGGACCCCGTTCCCAATGAGCAGTTCTTC	TRBJ2-1	TRBV6-5	.	many
CSVGSGMFGQYF	TGCAGCGTTGGGTCGGGGATGTTCGGGCAGTACTTC	TRBJ2-7	TRBV29-1	.	few
CASSDRIEEQFF	TGTGCCAGCTCAGACAGGATTGAAGAGCAGTTCTTC	TRBJ2-1	TRBV18	.	.
CASSQDLAPAGGPMNEQFF	TGTGCCAGCAGCCAAGATTTGGCCCCAGCGGGGGGGCCTATGAATGAGCAGTTCTTC	TRBJ2-1	TRBV4-2	TRBD2	.
CASRQQTVDEQYF	TGTGCCAGCAGACAGCAGACAGTGGACGAGCAGTACTTC	TRBJ2-7	TRBV6-6	.	few
CASSRPGQGAGGYTF	TGTGCCAGCAGCCGCCCGGGACAGGGGGCGGGTGGCTACACCTTC	TRBJ1-2	TRBV7-9	TRBD1	many
CASNLRDRGPYEQYF	TGTGCCAGCAATCTAAGGGACAGGGGCCCCTACGAGCAGTACTTC	TRBJ2-7	TRBV6-6	TRBD1	few
CASSIDRGYAYTF	TGTGCCAGTAGTATCGACAGGGGCTATGCCTACACCTTC	TRBJ1-2	TRBV19	TRBD1	.
CASSEARGGSEAFF	TGTGCCAGCAGTGAGGCGCGGGGAGGGTCTGAAGCTTTCTTT	TRBJ1-1	TRBV2	.	many
CASSQDRGGVHTDTQYF	TGCGCCAGCAGCCAAGATCGGGGGGGGGTACACACAGATACGCAGTATTTT	TRBJ2-3	TRBV4-3	TRBD2	.
CASSTGTYEQYF	TGTGCCAGCAGTACGGGTACCTACGAGCAGTACTTC	TRBJ2-7	TRBV7-2	.	many
CASSLGSSRAEQFF	TGTGCCAGCAGCTTGGGTTCTAGCCGCGCTGAGCAGTTCTTC	TRBJ2-1	TRBV7-6	.	few
CASRNRVLANYGYTF	TGCGCCAGCAGAAACAGGGTGCTAGCTAACTATGGCTACACCTTC	TRBJ1-2	TRBV5-1	.	many
CSAEGQGSLYNSPLHF	TGCAGTGCTGAGGGACAGGGGTCCCTATATAATTCACCCCTCCACTTT	TRBJ1-6	TRBV20-1	TRBD1	few
CASSLTNEKLFF	TGTGCCAGCAGCTTGACTAATGAAAAACTGTTTTTT	TRBJ1-4	TRBV7-2	.	many
CASSQVSGRGHGYTF	TGTGCCAGCAGCCAAGTCTCCGGCAGGGGTCATGGCTACACCTTC	TRBJ1-2	TRBV14	.	few
CAGPRTPGLAMAGELFF	TGTGCCGGCCCCAGGACACCGGGACTAGCTATGGCTGGGGAGCTGTTTTTT	TRBJ2-2	TRBV11-2	TRBD2	many
CASSRISGRGTEAFF	TGTGCCAGCAGCCGAATCTCAGGACGGGGGACAGAAGCTTTCTTT	TRBJ1-1	TRBV11-2	.	.
CAWRMKGANVLTF	TGTGCCTGGAGAATGAAAGGGGCCAACGTCCTGACTTTC	TRBJ2-6	TRBV30	.	.